The present entry profiles one T cell receptor beta chain with its context. The time point denotes: neoterminal ileum biopsy at postoperative endoscopy, about 6 months after surgery. This specimen belongs to a study of T cell repertoires in ileal Crohn's disease. This CDR3 has 14 residues. Germline assignment: CDR1 SGHKS and CDR2 YYEKEE (reference sequence). V gave up 0 bases and J gave up 8 bases, with 12 bases separating them. Method: immunoSEQ multiplex PCR; TCRdb's copy keeps in-frame clones and lacks some. The sample consists of over 8,500 clones, around 80% of them appearing once. The sample comprised ileal tissue. The receptor's source is an adult with Crohn's disease. The gene calls are TRBV5-5 and TRBJ1-5, with D possibly TRBD1 on 6 matching bases. The CDR3 spells CASSLDQGMKPQHF. In DNA, the CDR3 is TGTGCCAGCAGCTTGGATCAGGGGATGAAGCCCCAGCATTTT. Based on the CDR3 plus reference TRBV5-5 and TRBJ1-5, the full variable domain is DAGVTQSPTHLIKTRGQQVTLRCSPISGHKSVSWYQQVLGQGPQFIFQYYEKEERGRGNFPDRFSARQFPNYSSELNVNALLLGDSALYLCASSLDQGMKPQHFGDGTRLSIL.